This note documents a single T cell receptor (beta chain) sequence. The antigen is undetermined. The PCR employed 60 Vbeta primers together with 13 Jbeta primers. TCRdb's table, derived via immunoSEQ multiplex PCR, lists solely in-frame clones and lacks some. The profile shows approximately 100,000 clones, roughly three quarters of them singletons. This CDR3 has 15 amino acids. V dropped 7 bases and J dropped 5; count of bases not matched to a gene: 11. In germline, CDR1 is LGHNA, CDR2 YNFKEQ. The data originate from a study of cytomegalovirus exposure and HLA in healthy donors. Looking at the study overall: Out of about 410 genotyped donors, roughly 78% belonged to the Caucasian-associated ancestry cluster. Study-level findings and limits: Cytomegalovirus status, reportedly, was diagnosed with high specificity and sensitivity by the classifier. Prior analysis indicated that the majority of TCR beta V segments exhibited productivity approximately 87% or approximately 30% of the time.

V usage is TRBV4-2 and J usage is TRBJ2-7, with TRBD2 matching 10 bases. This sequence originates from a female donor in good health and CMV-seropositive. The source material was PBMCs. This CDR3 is CASKSELAGWNEQYF. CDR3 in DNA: TGTGCCAGCAAGTCCGAACTAGCGGGGTGGAACGAGCAGTACTTC.